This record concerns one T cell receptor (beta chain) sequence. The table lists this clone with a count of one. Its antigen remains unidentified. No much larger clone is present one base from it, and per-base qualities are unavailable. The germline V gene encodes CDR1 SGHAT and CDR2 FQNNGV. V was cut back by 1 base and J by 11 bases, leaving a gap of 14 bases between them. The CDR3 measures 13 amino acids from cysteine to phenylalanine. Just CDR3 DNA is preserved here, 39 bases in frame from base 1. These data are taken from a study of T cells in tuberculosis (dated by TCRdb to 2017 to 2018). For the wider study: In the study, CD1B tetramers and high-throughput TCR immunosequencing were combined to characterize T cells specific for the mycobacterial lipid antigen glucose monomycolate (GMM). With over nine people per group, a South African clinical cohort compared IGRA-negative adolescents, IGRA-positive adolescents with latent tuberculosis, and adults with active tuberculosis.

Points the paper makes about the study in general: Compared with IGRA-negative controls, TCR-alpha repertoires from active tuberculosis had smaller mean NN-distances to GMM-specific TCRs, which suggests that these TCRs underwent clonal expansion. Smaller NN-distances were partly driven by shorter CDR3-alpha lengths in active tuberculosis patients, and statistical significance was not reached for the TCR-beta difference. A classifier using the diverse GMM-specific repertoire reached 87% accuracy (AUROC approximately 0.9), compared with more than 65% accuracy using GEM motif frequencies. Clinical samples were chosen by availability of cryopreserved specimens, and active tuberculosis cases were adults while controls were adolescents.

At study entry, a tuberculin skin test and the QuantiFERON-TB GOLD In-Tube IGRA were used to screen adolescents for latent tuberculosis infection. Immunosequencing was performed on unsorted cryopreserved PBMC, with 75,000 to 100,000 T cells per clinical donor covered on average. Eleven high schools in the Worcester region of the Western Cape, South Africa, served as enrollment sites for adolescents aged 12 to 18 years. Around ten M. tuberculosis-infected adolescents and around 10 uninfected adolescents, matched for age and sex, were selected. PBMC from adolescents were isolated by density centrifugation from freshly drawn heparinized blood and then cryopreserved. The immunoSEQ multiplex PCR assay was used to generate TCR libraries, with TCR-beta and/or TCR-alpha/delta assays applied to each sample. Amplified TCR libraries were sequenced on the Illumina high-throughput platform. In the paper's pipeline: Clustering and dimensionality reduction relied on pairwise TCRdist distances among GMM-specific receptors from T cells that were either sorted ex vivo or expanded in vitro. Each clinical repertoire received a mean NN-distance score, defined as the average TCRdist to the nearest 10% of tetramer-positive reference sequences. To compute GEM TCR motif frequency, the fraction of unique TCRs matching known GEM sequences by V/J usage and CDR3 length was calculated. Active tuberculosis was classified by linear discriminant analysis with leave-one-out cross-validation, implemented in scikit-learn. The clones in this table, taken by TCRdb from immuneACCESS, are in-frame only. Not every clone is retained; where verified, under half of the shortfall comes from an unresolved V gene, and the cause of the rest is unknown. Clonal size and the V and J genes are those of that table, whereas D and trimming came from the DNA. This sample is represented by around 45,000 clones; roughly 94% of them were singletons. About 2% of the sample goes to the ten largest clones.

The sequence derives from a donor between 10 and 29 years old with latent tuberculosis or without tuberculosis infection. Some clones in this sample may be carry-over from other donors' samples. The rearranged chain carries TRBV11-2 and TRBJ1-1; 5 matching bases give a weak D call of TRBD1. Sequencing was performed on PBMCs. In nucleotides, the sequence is TGTGCCAGCAGCTTAGCCCGACAGTTGGAGGCTTTCTTT. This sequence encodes CASSLARQLEAFF.